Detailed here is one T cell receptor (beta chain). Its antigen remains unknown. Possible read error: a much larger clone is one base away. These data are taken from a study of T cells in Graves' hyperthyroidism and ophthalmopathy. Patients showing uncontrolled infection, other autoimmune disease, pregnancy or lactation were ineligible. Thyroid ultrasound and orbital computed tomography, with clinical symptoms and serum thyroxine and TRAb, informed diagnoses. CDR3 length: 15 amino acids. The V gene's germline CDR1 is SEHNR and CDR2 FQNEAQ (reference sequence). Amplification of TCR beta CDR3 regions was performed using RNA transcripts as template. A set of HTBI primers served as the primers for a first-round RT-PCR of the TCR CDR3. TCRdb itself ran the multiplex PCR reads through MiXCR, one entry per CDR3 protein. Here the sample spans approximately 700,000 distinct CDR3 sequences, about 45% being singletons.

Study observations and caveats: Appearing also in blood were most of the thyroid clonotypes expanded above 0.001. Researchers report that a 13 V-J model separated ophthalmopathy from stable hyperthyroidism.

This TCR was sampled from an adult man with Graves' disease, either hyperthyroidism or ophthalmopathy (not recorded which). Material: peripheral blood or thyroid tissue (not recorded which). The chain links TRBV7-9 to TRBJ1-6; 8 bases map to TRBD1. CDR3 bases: TGCGCCAGCAGCTTCGGACAGGGCCATAATTCACCCCTCCGCTTT. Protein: CASSFGQGHNSPLRF. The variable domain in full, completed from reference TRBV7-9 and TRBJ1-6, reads DTGVSQNPRHKITKRGQNVTFRCDPISEHNRLYWYRQTLGQGPEFLTYFQNEAQLEKSRLLSDRFSAERPKGSFSTLEIQRTEQGDSAMYLCASSFGQGHNSPLRFGNGTRLTVT.